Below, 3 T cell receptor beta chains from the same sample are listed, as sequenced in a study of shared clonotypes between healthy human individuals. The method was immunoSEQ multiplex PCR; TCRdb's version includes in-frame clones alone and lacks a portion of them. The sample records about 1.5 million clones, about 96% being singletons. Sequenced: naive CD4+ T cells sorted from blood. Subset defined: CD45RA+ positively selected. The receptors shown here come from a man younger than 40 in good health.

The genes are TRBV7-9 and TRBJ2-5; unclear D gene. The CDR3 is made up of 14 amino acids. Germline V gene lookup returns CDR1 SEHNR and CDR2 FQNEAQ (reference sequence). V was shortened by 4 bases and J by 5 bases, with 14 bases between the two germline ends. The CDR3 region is CASSSSTVGETQYF. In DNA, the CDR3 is TGTGCCAGCAGCTCGTCGACGGTCGGGGAGACCCAGTACTTC. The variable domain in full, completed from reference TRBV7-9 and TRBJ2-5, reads DTGVSQNPRHKITKRGQNVTFRCDPISEHNRLYWYRQTLGQGPEFLTYFQNEAQLEKSRLLSDRFSAERPKGSFSTLEIQRTEQGDSAMYLCASSSSTVGETQYFGPGTRLLVL.

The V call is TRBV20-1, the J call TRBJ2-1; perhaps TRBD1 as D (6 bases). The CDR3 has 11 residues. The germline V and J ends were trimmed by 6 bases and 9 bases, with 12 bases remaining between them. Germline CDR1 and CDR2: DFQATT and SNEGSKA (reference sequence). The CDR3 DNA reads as TGCAGTGCCTCGACAGGTGTTGAGCAGTTCTTC. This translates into CSASTGVEQFF.

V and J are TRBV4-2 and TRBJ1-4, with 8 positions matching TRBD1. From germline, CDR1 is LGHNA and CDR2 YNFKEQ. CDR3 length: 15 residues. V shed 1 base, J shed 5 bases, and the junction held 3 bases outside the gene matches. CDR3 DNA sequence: TGTGCCAGCAGCCAAGTGGACAGGGAGAATGAAAAACTGTTTTTT. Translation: CASSQVDRENEKLFF.